These 23 T cell receptor beta chains came from one sample sequenced in a study of blood T cell repertoires in COVID-19. The table came from immunoSEQ multiplex PCR; TCRdb's copy has only in-frame clones and leaves some out. The data show roughly 140,000 clones, with about three quarters seen just once and about 2% held by the top ten. The sample consisted of peripheral blood. The receptors here all came from a woman aged 55-69 years with acute or convalescent COVID-19.

The rearrangement joins TRBV7-9 to TRBJ2-3; D possibly corresponds to TRBD1 (6 bases). Trimming left V 1 base short and J 0 bases short, with 20 bases between. The CDR3 has 19 residues. Germline CDR1 is SEHNR and CDR2 is FQNEAQ (reference sequence). DNA for the CDR3: TGTGCCAGCAGCTTAGGGGGGCAGGCCGGATGTTATAGCACAGATACGCAGTATTTT. This gives the protein CASSLGGQAGCYSTDTQYF.

This chain links TRBV19 with TRBJ2-4; TRBD2 agrees at 9 bases. This CDR3 has 19 amino acids. Trimming at V came to 5 bases and at J to 0 bases, leaving 14 bases not matched to a gene. CDR1 is LNHDA, CDR2 SQIVND, per germline (reference sequence). CDR3 in DNA: TGTGCCAGTAGTGCGGCGTCGATAGCGGGAGAGGTAGCCAAAAACATTCAGTACTTC. Protein product: CASSAASIAGEVAKNIQYF. The full variable domain, with the rest looked up from reference TRBV19 and TRBJ2-4, is DGGITQSPKYLFRKEGQNVTLSCEQNLNHDAMYWYRQDPGQGLRLIYYSQIVNDFQKGDIAEGYSVSREKKESFPLTVTSAQKNPTAFYLCASSAASIAGEVAKNIQYFGAGTRLSVL.

In its sample, this clone was seen a few times. The gene calls are TRBV5-1 and TRBJ2-7; the D gene is possibly TRBD2 (6 bases). V lost 2 bases, J lost 0 bases, and 9 bases lay in between. The CDR3 contains 14 residues. Germline V gene data show CDR1 as SGHRS and CDR2 as YFSETQ. The CDR3 sequence: CASSFLANSYEQYF. The CDR3 DNA reads TGCGCCAGCAGCTTCCTAGCGAACTCCTACGAGCAGTACTTC.

This clone was counted once. In DNA, the CDR3 is TGTGCCAGCAGTCTACTAACAGGGGGATCACCCCTCCACTTT. Translating it yields CASSLLTGGSPLHF. The rearrangement uses TRBV6-5 and TRBJ1-6; 8 nucleotides match TRBD1. The germline gives CDR1 MNHEY, CDR2 SVGAGI. There are 14 residues in the CDR3. J gave up 10 bases and V 5 bases, and 7 bases lay outside the gene matches.

The gene calls are TRBV27 and TRBJ1-6, with TRBD1 matching over 9 bases. V gave up 5 bases and J gave up 10 bases; unmatched junction bases: 6. Germline V gives CDR1 MNHEY, CDR2 SMNVEV (reference sequence). The CDR3 has 14 amino acids. The DNA of the CDR3 is TGTGCCAGCAGTAGACAGGGGGTTCTCTCACCCCTCCACTTT. Translation gives CASSRQGVLSPLHF.

V gene TRBV3-1 (or the pseudogene TRBV3-2) combines with J gene TRBJ2-1, with 11 bases identical to TRBD2. Trimming cost V 2 bases and J 12 bases; bases outside gene matches: 9. The CDR3 is 15 amino acids. Germline CDR1 is LGHDT and CDR2 is YNNKEL (reference sequence). CDR3 loop: CASSQSAGLAGRQFF. Here the CDR3 DNA reads TGTGCCAGCAGCCAAAGTGCCGGACTAGCGGGCAGGCAGTTCTTC.

V gene TRBV3-1 (or the pseudogene TRBV3-2) combines with J gene TRBJ1-6; 10 nucleotides match TRBD1. The trim removed 3 bases at V and 6 bases at J, leaving 8 bases unmatched. The germline CDR1 and CDR2 sequences are LGHDT and YNNKEL (reference sequence). The CDR3 sequence is 17 residues long. This CDR3 is CASSHRFRDRGNSPLHF. CDR3 nucleotide sequence: TGTGCCAGCAGCCATCGCTTTAGGGACAGGGGTAATTCACCCCTCCACTTT.

This clone was observed a handful of times. The gene calls are TRBV2 and TRBJ2-7, with a possible D match to TRBD1 (6 bases). Per the germline V gene, CDR1 is SNHLY and CDR2 is FYNNEI. This CDR3 has 14 amino acids. The V end was cut by 3 bases, the J end by 7 bases, with 16 bases between. CDR3 protein: CASSDLQGRWEQYF. CDR3 DNA: TGTGCCAGCAGTGATCTCCAGGGGCGTTGGGAGCAGTACTTC.

The chain employs TRBV10-2 and TRBJ1-5; D is ambiguous. Trimming cost V 2 bases and J 4 bases, with 15 bases left between them. The V gene's germline CDR1 is WSHSY and CDR2 SAAADI. This CDR3 has 16 amino acids. The CDR3, as DNA: TGCGCCAGCAGTGAGCCGAGGCGGGGTAATAATCAGCCCCAGCATTTT. Amino acids: CASSEPRRGNNQPQHF.

The chain has TRBV28 and TRBJ2-1; 13 nucleotides agree with TRBD2. V shed 2 bases, J shed 15 bases, and the junction held 10 bases outside the gene matches. The CDR3 extends over 15 amino acids. Per the germline V gene, CDR1 is MDHEN and CDR2 is SYDVKM. DNA for the CDR3: TGTGCCAGCAGTTTACTTGGACTAGCGGGAGTTTCGCCGTTCTTC. It specifies CASSLLGLAGVSPFF. The variable domain in full, completed from reference TRBV28 and TRBJ2-1, reads DVKVTQSSRYLVKRTGEKVFLECVQDMDHENMFWYRQDPGLGLRLIYFSYDVKMKEKGDIPEGYSVSREKKERFSLILESASTNQTSMYLCASSLLGLAGVSPFFGPGTRLTVL.

The chain is built from TRBV7-2 and TRBJ2-3; a possible D gene is TRBD2 (5 bases). CDR3 length: 15 residues. Trimming shortened V by 5 bases and J by 2 bases, and 14 bases separated the two germline ends. Germline CDR1 is SGHTA and CDR2 is FQGNSA. CDR3 DNA sequence: TGTGCCAGCAGCCCGAGGGCGTGGCACACAGATACGCAGTATTTT. This sequence encodes CASSPRAWHTDTQYF.

CDR3 nucleotide sequence: TGTGCCAGCAGGTTTAGCGGAACAAACAATGAGCAGTTCTTC. Its translation is CASRFSGTNNEQFF. The rearrangement joins TRBV28 to TRBJ2-1, with D possibly being TRBD2 (6 bases). Germline lookup yields CDR1 MDHEN and CDR2 SYDVKM. Trimming pared 6 bases from V and 5 bases from J, leaving 14 bases between. The CDR3 covers 14 residues.

The chain has TRBV5-1 and TRBJ1-4; 7 bases align to TRBD1. The CDR3 contains 14 residues. Germline V gene lookup returns CDR1 SGHRS and CDR2 YFSETQ. Unmatched junction bases numbered 4, after V lost 4 bases and J lost 4 bases. CDR3 amino acids: CASSKGQYNEKLFF. The CDR3 DNA reads as TGCGCCAGCAGCAAGGGACAGTATAATGAAAAACTGTTTTTT.

This rearrangement joins TRBV3-1 (or the pseudogene TRBV3-2) to TRBJ2-3; a weak D match, TRBD2 (5 bases). CDR3 length: 15 residues. Trimming took 2 bases from V and 4 from J, leaving 13 bases between them. Germline loops: CDR1 LGHDT, CDR2 YNNKEL (reference sequence). CDR3 sequence: CASSQIREGSDTQYF. The CDR3 DNA is TGTGCCAGCAGCCAAATCCGGGAAGGCTCAGATACGCAGTATTTT.

The chain is built from TRBV28 and TRBJ1-5; no firm D call. Looked up from germline, CDR1 is MDHEN and CDR2 is SYDVKM. Deletions cut 6 bases from V and 10 bases from J, with 16 bases between. There are 13 residues in the CDR3. The CDR3 here is CASRDLTRRPQHF. The CDR3, as DNA: TGTGCCAGCAGGGACTTGACACGTCGCCCCCAGCATTTT.

The chain is built from TRBV3-1 (or the pseudogene TRBV3-2) and TRBJ1-2; D not resolved. The germline V gene has CDR1 LGHDT and CDR2 YNNKEL (reference sequence). The CDR3 consists of 13 residues. Trimming took off 3 bases at V and 4 bases at J, with 9 bases between the two ends. CDR3 coding DNA: TGTGCCAGCAGCCAGAGGGTTGGCTATGGCTACACCTTC. This translates into CASSQRVGYGYTF.

Here the CDR3 reads CATSREASQETQYF. CDR3 bases: TGTGCCACCAGCAGAGAGGCCAGCCAAGAGACCCAGTACTTC. This chain connects TRBV15 to TRBJ2-5; D remains unclear. The CDR3 runs to 14 residues. Germline V lookup: CDR1 LNHNV, CDR2 YYDKDF (reference sequence). With 0 bases removed from V and 1 base from J, the gap between germline ends came to 6 bases.

In its sample, this clone was seen once. The rearrangement uses TRBV30 and TRBJ1-2; 8 nucleotides agree with TRBD1. The V and J ends lost 4 bases and 0 bases, in that order; junction bases with no gene match: 13. The length of the CDR3 is 17 residues. CDR1 is GTSNPN, CDR2 SVGIG, per germline (reference sequence). In nucleotides, the CDR3 is TGTGCCTGGATTCGTCAGGGGGCCGTCGGAGCTAACTATGGCTACACCTTC. Its translation: CAWIRQGAVGANYGYTF.

The V gene is TRBV3-1 (or the pseudogene TRBV3-2), the J gene TRBJ1-1; no reliable D call. The CDR3 is 13 amino acids. V shed 1 base and J shed 10 bases, with 13 bases lying between them. Per the germline V gene, CDR1 is LGHDT and CDR2 is YNNKEL (reference sequence). The DNA of the CDR3 is TGTGCCAGCAGCCAAGTTTCCTCGCGGGGAGCTTTCTTT. Protein: CASSQVSSRGAFF.

The rearrangement joins TRBV3-1 (or the pseudogene TRBV3-2) to TRBJ1-4, with 7 positions matching TRBD1. V was pared by 6 bases and J by 7 bases, with 8 bases of the junction left unmatched. CDR3 length: 14 residues. The germline V gene has CDR1 LGHDT and CDR2 YNNKEL (reference sequence). CDR3 residues: CASSLQGRGEKLFF. CDR3 coding DNA: TGTGCCAGCAGTCTACAGGGGCGCGGTGAAAAACTGTTTTTT.

The chain has TRBV27 and TRBJ2-7, with 10 bases matching TRBD2. Germline V CDR1 and CDR2: MNHEY, SMNVEV (reference sequence). The trim removed 5 bases at V and 3 bases at J, leaving 10 bases unmatched. The CDR3 is 16 amino acids. The CDR3 region is CASSPAGLAAFYEQYF. The DNA of the CDR3 is TGTGCCAGCAGTCCAGCCGGACTAGCGGCCTTCTACGAGCAGTACTTC.

The rearrangement uses TRBV6-6 and TRBJ2-5; D is perhaps TRBD2 (5 bases). Germline V lookup: CDR1 MNHNY, CDR2 SVGAGI (reference sequence). Trimming removed 6 bases at V and 5 bases at J, with 16 bases between. The CDR3 length is 14 residues. This CDR3 is CASRRTPGEETQYF. The DNA of the CDR3 is TGTGCCAGCAGAAGGACTCCCGGGGAGGAGACCCAGTACTTC.

This chain joins TRBV5-1 and TRBJ1-1; D gene unclear. Trimming removed 0 bases from V and 7 bases from J, with 10 bases in between. CDR1 is SGHRS and CDR2 is YFSETQ in the germline V gene. This CDR3 is 13 amino acids long. Here the CDR3 DNA reads TGCGCCAGCAGCTTGGGGGCCAGCTTTGAAGCTTTCTTT. Protein: CASSLGASFEAFF.